This T cell receptor (beta chain) was documented in a study of T cell clonality in common variable immunodeficiency. Broader study findings: Common variable immunodeficiency TCR beta sequences reportedly had fewer deletions and N-nucleotide insertions.

For this clone: Antigen unknown. The read stops 3 residues short of the end of the CDR3; the missing end is completed from the germline J gene.

Between the trimmed V and J ends, which lost 5 bases and 1 base, there was a span of 14 bases. Per germline, CDR1 DFQATT and CDR2 SNEGSKA (reference sequence). The CDR3 has 14 residues. Most patients and controls had Caucasian heritage. Generated by immunoSEQ multiplex PCR, the TCRdb table keeps only in-frame clones and is missing some. The sample shows more than 30,000 clones, none of them appearing just once. The TCR sequence derives from a human donor with common variable immunodeficiency. Material for sequencing was peripheral blood mononuclear cells. The chain recombines TRBV20-1 with TRBJ2-5, with no clear D. CDR3 bases read: TGCAGTGCTGTGACCATTACTACCCAAGAGACC. The encoded protein is CSAVTITTQET. From start to end, the CDR3 is CSAVTITTQETQYF.